This record concerns one T cell receptor (beta chain) sequence. Its matching antigen is unknown. Samples were assayed with immunoSEQ v3.0 at survey level. The method was immunoSEQ multiplex PCR; TCRdb's version includes in-frame clones alone and lacks a portion of them. Of approximately 17,000 clones detected, approximately 81% appear once; the ten largest clones hold roughly 18%. The length of the CDR3 is 13 residues. The V and J ends lost 4 bases and 7 bases, in that order; junction bases with no gene match: 7. CDR1 is SQVTM, CDR2 ANQGSEA, per germline. This sample stems from a study of long-term antiretroviral therapy in people with HIV. Points from the study as a whole: Patients on ART gained diversity, which nonetheless stayed below transplant donor controls.

The clonotype was recovered from a woman aged 18-30 years with HIV. This chain links TRBV29-1 with TRBJ2-7, with 10 bases identical to TRBD2. The sample in question was unsorted PBMCs, obtained 0.6 years after starting antiretroviral therapy. The DNA of the CDR3 is TGCAGCGTTGCTAGCGGGGGCACCTGGGAGCAGTACTTC. Translated: CSVASGGTWEQYF.